These 28 T cell receptor beta chains share one sample of origin, sequenced in a study of regulatory T cells in long-lasting Graves disease. iRepertoire HTBI primers and Arm-PCR of CDR3 regions built TCR beta libraries. TCRdb passed the multiplex PCR reads through MiXCR, listing each CDR3 protein once. The sample yields over 250,000 distinct CDR3 sequences, 20% to 25% seen once. Time point reported: persistent/refractory GD, antithyroid drugs over 5 years with positive TRAb. The TCR library was prepared using RNA isolated from PBMCs. The sequenced sample was peripheral blood mononuclear cells (PBMCs), obtained when the disease was refractory, from a patient treated with antithyroid drugs. Receptor source: a female donor with Graves disease.

The sample holds a few counts of this clonotype. Written as DNA, the CDR3 is TGTGCTAGTGGTTTGGTACTGGGGATCCCCTACGAGCAGTACTTC. Its protein product is CASGLVLGIPYEQYF. The chain joins TRBV12-5 to TRBJ2-7; D remains ambiguous. The CDR3 contains 15 residues. The V gene lost 0 bases and the J gene lost 2 bases, with 11 bases spanning the gap. Germline CDR1 LGHNT, CDR2 FRNRAP.

The chain couples TRBV6-1 to TRBJ1-1; 11 bases fit TRBD1. CDR3 length: 12 amino acids. The J segment lost 10 bases and the V segment lost 6 bases, leaving 4 bases of the junction unmatched. Looked up from germline, CDR1 is MNHNS and CDR2 is SASEGT. The CDR3, as DNA: TGTGCCAGCAGCCCGGACAGGGGGCGAGCTTTCTTT. Its translation: CASSPDRGRAFF.

This clonotype was seen ten or more times. The chain joins TRBV6-2 or TRBV6-3 to TRBJ1-5, with D hard to call. V was trimmed by 5 bases and J by 2 bases, leaving 10 bases between them. Germline assignment: CDR1 MNHEY and CDR2 SVGEGT. The CDR3 sequence is 14 residues long. The CDR3 region has the DNA TGTGCCAGCAGTGAAATCGGGGGCAATCAGCCCCAGCATTTT. As protein: CASSEIGGNQPQHF.

This clonotype has ten or more counts. The chain combines TRBV6-1 with TRBJ1-2; D unclear. With 7 bases removed from V and 5 bases from J, the gap between germline ends came to 8 bases. Germline V gives CDR1 MNHNS, CDR2 SASEGT. This CDR3 has 11 residues. CDR3 sequence reads: CASTSSYGYTF. In nucleotides, the CDR3 is TGTGCCAGCACCTCAAGTTATGGCTACACCTTC.

The chain uses TRBV6-1 and TRBJ2-2; TRBD2 might be the D (6 bases). The V gene's germline CDR1 is MNHNS and CDR2 SASEGT. This CDR3 has 17 residues. Trimming pared 5 bases from V and 2 bases from J, leaving 18 bases between. The CDR3 DNA reads TGTGCCAGCAGTCGCTCAGCGGGCCACTTTAACACCGGGGAGCTGTTTTTT. It encodes CASSRSAGHFNTGELFF.

This clonotype was counted many times. This rearrangement joins TRBV18 to TRBJ1-1, with D tentatively TRBD1 (5 bases). Trimming pared 9 bases from V and 1 base from J, leaving 9 bases between. The CDR3 spans 12 residues. Germline V gene sequence: CDR1 KGHSH, CDR2 LQKENI. CDR3 DNA: TGTGCCAGTACTGGACAGAACACTGAAGCTTTCTTT. Its translation: CASTGQNTEAFF. Full variable domain (remainder filled in from reference TRBV18 and TRBJ1-1): NAGVMQNPRHLVRRRGQEARLRCSPMKGHSHVYWYRQLPEEGLKFMVYLQKENIIDESGMPKERFSAEFPKEGPSILRIQQVVRGDSAAYFCASTGQNTEAFFGQGTRLTVV.

The chain uses TRBV6-2 or TRBV6-3 and TRBJ1-1; TRBD1 is a possible D gene (5 bases). Trimming removed 4 bases at V and 4 bases at J, with 10 bases between. Germline V gene lookup returns CDR1 MNHEY and CDR2 SVGEGT. The CDR3 covers 13 residues. The CDR3 nucleotides read TGTGCCAGCAGTTGGCAGGGTGGCACTGAAGCTTTCTTT. Residues: CASSWQGGTEAFF.

This clonotype has a single count. The CDR3 here is CASSQKHNEKLFF. As DNA, the CDR3 is TGCGCCAGCAGCCAAAAACATAATGAAAAACTGTTTTTT. The chain links TRBV4-3 to TRBJ1-4, with D uncertain. In germline, CDR1 is LGHNA, CDR2 YSLEER. The ends were cut back, 2 bases at V and 4 bases at J, with 5 bases in the middle. The length of the CDR3 is 13 residues.

J is TRBJ1-1 and V is TRBV7-6, with D perhaps TRBD1 (5 bases). Between the trimmed V and J ends, which lost 5 bases and 4 bases, there was a span of 14 bases. The CDR3 totals 14 residues. Per the germline V gene, CDR1 is SGHVS and CDR2 is FNYEAQ. The CDR3 reads CASSPVGTGTEAFF. For the CDR3, the DNA is TGTGCCAGCAGCCCAGTCGGGACGGGCACTGAAGCTTTCTTT.

About this clonotype: A junction boundary mismatches the germline segment, possibly from a read error. The CDR3 region has the DNA TGTGCCAGCAGCTTGGACAGGGGGCCCGGGGGAACTTCCTTT. This sequence encodes CASSLDRGPGGTSF. The chain has TRBV5-6 and TRBJ1-1; 9 positions agree with TRBD1. This CDR3 spans 14 amino acids. Germline CDR1 SGHDT, CDR2 YYEEEE.

J is TRBJ1-6 and V is TRBV7-2; 9 positions agree with TRBD1. Germline V lookup: CDR1 SGHTA, CDR2 FQGNSA. The V and J ends lost 4 bases and 8 bases, in that order; junction bases with no gene match: 6. The CDR3 length is 15 residues. The CDR3 region is CASSSTGGLDSPLHF. The CDR3, as DNA: TGTGCCAGCAGCTCGACAGGGGGGTTGGATTCACCCCTCCACTTT.

The V gene is TRBV30, the J gene TRBJ1-5; TRBD1 matches at 8 bases. CDR1 GTSNPN and CDR2 SVGIG come from the germline V gene (reference sequence). V lost 1 base, J lost 0 bases, and 2 bases stayed unmatched. The CDR3 is 15 amino acids. For the CDR3, the DNA is TGTGCCTGGAGTGGACAGGGGTATAGCAATCAGCCCCAGCATTTT. Translating it yields CAWSGQGYSNQPQHF.

This clonotype appeared a few times. The CDR3 is CASSYTGPYEQYF. The CDR3 bases are TGTGCCAGCAGTTATACAGGGCCCTACGAGCAGTACTTC. V and J are TRBV27 and TRBJ2-7, with D possibly being TRBD1 (6 bases). V was pared by 4 bases and J by 2 bases, with 9 bases between. Germline V CDR1 and CDR2: MNHEY, SMNVEV (reference sequence). This CDR3 comprises 13 residues.

This clonotype has ten or more counts. The genes are TRBV30 and TRBJ1-1; the match to TRBD1 covers 8 bases. The CDR3 contains 16 residues. The ends lost 6 bases at V and 1 base at J; junction bases unmatched: 13. Per germline, CDR1 GTSNPN and CDR2 SVGIG (reference sequence). The CDR3 region has the DNA TGTGCCTGCAGGACAGGGATGGTGTTGGAGAACACTGAAGCTTTCTTT. Translating it yields CACRTGMVLENTEAFF.

The chain combines TRBV7-9 with TRBJ2-5; 8 bases match TRBD1. The CDR3 sequence is 15 residues long. Per germline, CDR1 SEHNR and CDR2 FQNEAQ (reference sequence). V dropped 4 bases and J dropped 6; count of bases not matched to a gene: 10. The CDR3 DNA is TGTGCCAGCAGCTCCCTGGACAGGGATATCAAGACCCAGTACTTC. Translated: CASSSLDRDIKTQYF.

Points on this clonotype: One junction end disagrees with the germline gene, perhaps due to a read error. CDR3 bases: TGTGCCAGCAGCCAAGGGTTAGGGGGAGTTGAGACCCAGTGCTTC. It translates to CASSQGLGGVETQCF. The chain links TRBV3-1 to TRBJ2-5, with D perhaps matching TRBD1 (6 bases). CDR1 is LGHDT and CDR2 is YNNKEL in the germline V gene (reference sequence). The CDR3 extends over 15 amino acids.

Ten or more counts support this clonotype. The CDR3 DNA reads TGTGCCAGCAGGACAGGCGAGGGTTCACCCCTCCACTTT. Translated, it gives CASRTGEGSPLHF. V gene TRBV2 combines with J gene TRBJ1-6, with D possibly being TRBD1 (6 bases). CDR1 is SNHLY, CDR2 FYNNEI, per germline. The V end was cut by 6 bases, the J end by 9 bases, with 12 bases between. The CDR3 has 13 amino acids.

The chain uses TRBV7-9 and TRBJ2-7; TRBD2 might be the D (6 bases). The CDR3 sequence is 15 residues long. Trimming left V 3 bases short and J 4 bases short, with 16 bases between. From germline, CDR1 is SEHNR and CDR2 FQNEAQ (reference sequence). Written as DNA, the CDR3 is TGTGCCAGCAGCTTCGACGGGAGTGGTAGGTACGAGCAGTACTTC. This encodes CASSFDGSGRYEQYF.

The gene calls are TRBV6-1 and TRBJ1-1, with unresolved D. Germline CDR1 reads MNHNS; CDR2 reads SASEGT. The CDR3 is 12 amino acids. V was cut by 0 bases and J by 12 bases, with 11 bases left in between. The chain's CDR3 is CASSEAGVRTFF. For the CDR3, the DNA is TGTGCCAGCAGTGAAGCCGGGGTGCGGACTTTCTTT.

This clonotype has at least ten counts. The chain links TRBV28 to TRBJ1-5; no clear D gene. V lost 5 bases and J 1 base, leaving 6 bases between the germline ends. CDR1 is MDHEN and CDR2 is SYDVKM in the germline V gene. CDR3 size: 13 residues. For the CDR3, the DNA is TGTGCCAGCAGTGGAGACAGCAATCAGCCCCAGCATTTT. Amino acids: CASSGDSNQPQHF.

Many counts were recorded for this clonotype. The J gene is TRBJ1-4, the V gene TRBV12-3 or TRBV12-4; TRBD1 might be the D (6 bases). V was cut by 6 bases and J by 5 bases, with 25 bases left in between. The CDR3 sequence is 18 residues long. CDR3 region: CASRPQGLLGWENEKLFF. DNA of the CDR3: TGTGCCAGCAGGCCACAGGGTTTGTTGGGCTGGGAAAATGAAAAACTGTTTTTT.

The genes are TRBV9 and TRBJ2-4; D could derive from TRBD1 or TRBD2 (5 bases each). The germline gives CDR1 SGDLS, CDR2 YYNGEE. Trimming cost V 0 bases and J 9 bases, with 10 bases left between them. CDR3 size: 13 residues. CDR3 protein: CASSVEKGTIQYF. The DNA for the CDR3 is TGTGCCAGCAGCGTAGAAAAGGGGACCATTCAGTACTTC. Together with reference TRBV9 and TRBJ2-4, the CDR3 gives the full variable domain: DSGVTQTPKHLITATGQRVTLRCSPRSGDLSVYWYQQSLDQGLQFLIQYYNGEERAKGNILERFSAQQFPDLHSELNLSSLELGDSALYFCASSVEKGTIQYFGAGTRLSVL.

In its sample, this clonotype was seen a few times. The chain joins TRBV6-1 to TRBJ2-1; D possibly uses TRBD1 or TRBD2 (5 bases each). The CDR3 loop spans 12 amino acids. Germline V lookup: CDR1 MNHNS, CDR2 SASEGT. The V end was cut by 11 bases, the J end by 4 bases, with 12 bases between. CDR3 coding DNA: TGTGCCGGGGGTCGGGGATACAATGAGCAGTTCTTC. It is translated as CAGGRGYNEQFF.

Notes on this clonotype: A far larger clone is off by one base, so a read error is likely. This chain joins TRBV7-2 and TRBJ1-1; a possible D gene is TRBD1 (5 bases). Germline values: CDR1 SGHTA, CDR2 FQGNSA. The CDR3 has 15 residues. The CDR3 DNA is TGTGCCAGCAGCTTAGGTCTGGGGCTGAACACTGGAGCTTTCTTT. Protein product: CASSLGLGLNTGAFF.

This clonotype has a handful of counts. The gene calls are TRBV15 and TRBJ2-5; 13 bases fit TRBD2. The CDR3 runs to 14 residues. Germline V lookup: CDR1 LNHNV, CDR2 YYDKDF (reference sequence). V gave up 8 bases and J gave up 4 bases; unmatched junction bases: 4. The CDR3 reads CATGLAGVLETQYF. As DNA, the CDR3 is TGTGCCACCGGACTAGCGGGAGTATTAGAGACCCAGTACTTC.

The chain employs TRBV6-5 and TRBJ1-6, with unresolved D. Germline lookup yields CDR1 MNHEY and CDR2 SVGAGI. The CDR3 is made up of 13 amino acids. Trimming removed 0 bases from V and 8 bases from J, with 5 bases in between. This chain's CDR3 is CASSYSGDSPLHF. DNA for the CDR3: TGTGCCAGCAGTTACTCGGGAGATTCACCCCTCCACTTT.

The genes are TRBV7-9 and TRBJ2-6; TRBD2 aligns across 9 bases. Per the germline V gene, CDR1 is SEHNR and CDR2 is FQNEAQ (reference sequence). Losses at the gene ends were 10 bases for V and 0 bases for J; bases not matched to a gene: 16. The CDR3 runs 19 residues. CDR3: CAIGGPRLADLSGANVLTF. The CDR3 coding sequence is TGTGCCATTGGGGGCCCGAGACTAGCGGACCTCTCTGGGGCCAACGTCCTGACTTTC.

The J gene is TRBJ2-1, the V gene TRBV9; TRBD2 matches 9 bases. The junction had 7 bases not matched to a gene; V was cut back by 4 bases and J by 8 bases. Germline V CDR1 and CDR2: SGDLS, YYNGEE. The CDR3 extends over 14 amino acids. The chain's CDR3 is CASSRIAGAYEQFF. The CDR3 DNA follows: TGTGCCAGCAGCCGAATAGCGGGAGCATATGAGCAGTTCTTC.